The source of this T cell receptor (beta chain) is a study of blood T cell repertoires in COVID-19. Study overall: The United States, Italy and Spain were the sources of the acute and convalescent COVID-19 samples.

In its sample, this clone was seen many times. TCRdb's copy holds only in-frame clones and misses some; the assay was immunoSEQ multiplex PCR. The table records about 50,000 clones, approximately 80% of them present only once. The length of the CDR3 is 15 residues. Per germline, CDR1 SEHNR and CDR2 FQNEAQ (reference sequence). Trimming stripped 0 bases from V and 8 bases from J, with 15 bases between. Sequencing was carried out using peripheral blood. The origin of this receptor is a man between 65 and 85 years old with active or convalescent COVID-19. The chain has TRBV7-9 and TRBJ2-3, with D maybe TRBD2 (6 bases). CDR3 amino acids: CASSLAEGQLGTQYF. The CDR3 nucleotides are TGTGCCAGCAGCTTAGCGGAGGGGCAGCTAGGTACGCAGTATTTT. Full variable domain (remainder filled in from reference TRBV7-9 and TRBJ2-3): DTGVSQNPRHKITKRGQNVTFRCDPISEHNRLYWYRQTLGQGPEFLTYFQNEAQLEKSRLLSDRFSAERPKGSFSTLEIQRTEQGDSAMYLCASSLAEGQLGTQYFGPGTRLTVL.